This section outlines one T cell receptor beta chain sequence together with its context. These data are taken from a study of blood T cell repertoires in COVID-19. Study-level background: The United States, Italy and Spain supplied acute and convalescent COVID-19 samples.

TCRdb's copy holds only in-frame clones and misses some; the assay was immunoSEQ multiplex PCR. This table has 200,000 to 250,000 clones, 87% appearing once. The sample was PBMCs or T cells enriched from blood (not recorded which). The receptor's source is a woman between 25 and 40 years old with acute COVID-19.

The CDR3 nucleotides read TGTGCCAGCAGTCCCCACAGGGGTTTCACAGATACGCAGTATTTT. Protein product: CASSPHRGFTDTQYF. This chain joins TRBV27 and TRBJ2-3; 7 positions match TRBD1. Germline V gives CDR1 MNHEY, CDR2 SMNVEV (reference sequence). Unmatched junction bases numbered 7, after V lost 5 bases and J lost 2 bases. The CDR3 has 15 residues.